Described below is a single TCR beta chain sequence and its context. This sample was included in a study of blood T cell repertoires in COVID-19. About the research overall: Samples taken during acute and convalescent COVID-19 were collected in the United States, Italy and Spain.

In the source study's methods: Cell counts per sample came from amplifying reference gene primers. Assay: immunoSEQ multiplex PCR; the TCRdb copy retains only in-frame clones and omits some. The V and J calls and clone size are taken from that table; D and trimming were inferred from the DNA. The repertoire holds 290,000 or so clones, with roughly 87% as singletons. Per germline, CDR1 SNHLY and CDR2 FYNNEI. V lost 6 bases, J lost 5 bases, and 6 bases stayed unmatched. The CDR3 is 13 amino acids. The genes are TRBV2 and TRBJ1-2; 7 positions match TRBD1. The receptor was isolated from a man between 18 and 29 years old with active or convalescent COVID-19. Material for sequencing was peripheral blood. In DNA form, the CDR3 reads TGTGCCAGCAGGATGGGACAGCCTTATGGCTACACCTTC. Translated, it gives CASRMGQPYGYTF. Looking up the rest from reference TRBV2 and TRBJ1-2 gives the full variable domain: EPEVTQTPSHQVTQMGQEVILRCVPISNHLYFYWYRQILGQKVEFLVSFYNNEISEKSEIFDDQFSVERPDGSNFTLKIRSTKLEDSAMYFCASRMGQPYGYTFGSGTRLTVV.